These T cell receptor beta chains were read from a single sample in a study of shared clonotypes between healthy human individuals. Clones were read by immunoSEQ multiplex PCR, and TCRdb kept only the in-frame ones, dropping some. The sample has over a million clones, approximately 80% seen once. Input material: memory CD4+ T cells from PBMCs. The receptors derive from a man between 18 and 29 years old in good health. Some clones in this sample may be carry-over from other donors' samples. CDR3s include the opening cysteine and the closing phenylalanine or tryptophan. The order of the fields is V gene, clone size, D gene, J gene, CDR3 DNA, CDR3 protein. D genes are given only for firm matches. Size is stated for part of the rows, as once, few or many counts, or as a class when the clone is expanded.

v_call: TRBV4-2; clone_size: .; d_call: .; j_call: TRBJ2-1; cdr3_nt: TGTGCCAGCAGCGAGTATAGCGCGCCCTCCTACAATGAGCAGTTCTTC; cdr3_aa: CASSEYSAPSYNEQFF
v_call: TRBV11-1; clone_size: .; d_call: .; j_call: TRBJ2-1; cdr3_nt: TGTGCCAGCAGCCAGGAGGGGACGCCATACAATGAGCAGTTCTTC; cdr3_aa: CASSQEGTPYNEQFF
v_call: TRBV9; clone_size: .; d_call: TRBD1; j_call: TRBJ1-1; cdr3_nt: TGTGCCAGCAGCGTAGATCCTACGAGAGGGGGCCGAACTGAAGCTTTCTTT; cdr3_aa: CASSVDPTRGGRTEAFF
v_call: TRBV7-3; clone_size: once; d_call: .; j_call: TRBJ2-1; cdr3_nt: TGTGCCAGCAGCGGAGGGGGCTCCTACAATGAGCAGTTCTTC; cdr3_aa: CASSGGGSYNEQFF
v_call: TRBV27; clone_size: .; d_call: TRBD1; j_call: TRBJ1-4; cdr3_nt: TGTGCCAGCACCAGGGGACAGGGGGAAAAACTGTTTTTT; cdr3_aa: CASTRGQGEKLFF
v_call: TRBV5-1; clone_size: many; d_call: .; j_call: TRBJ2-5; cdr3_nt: TGCGCCAGCACCCCCCCAGGGAGCTCGGAGACCCAGTACTTC; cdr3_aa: CASTPPGSSETQYF
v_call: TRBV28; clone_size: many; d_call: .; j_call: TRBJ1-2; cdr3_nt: TGTGCCAGCAGTTTTAGGGGCTTTTATGGCTACACCTTC; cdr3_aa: CASSFRGFYGYTF
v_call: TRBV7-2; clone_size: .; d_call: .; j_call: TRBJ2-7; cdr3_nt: TGTGCCAGCAGCTTAGCAGCCCTGGGGCCTCGCGAGCAGTACTTC; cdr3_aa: CASSLAALGPREQYF
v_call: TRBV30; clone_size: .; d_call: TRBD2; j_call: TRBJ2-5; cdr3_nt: TGTGCCTGGAGTTCCGGACTAGCGGGAGGGCCTAAGTACTTC; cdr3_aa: CAWSSGLAGGPKYF
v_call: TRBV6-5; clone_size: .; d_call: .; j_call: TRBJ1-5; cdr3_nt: TGTGCCAGCAGTTACCGTCGGGGGGAGCCCCAGCATTTT; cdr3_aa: CASSYRRGEPQHF
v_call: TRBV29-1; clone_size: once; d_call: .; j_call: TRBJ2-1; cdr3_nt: TGCAGCGTTCTCCGACTGAGGGCGAGCGAGCAGTTCTTC; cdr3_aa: CSVLRLRASEQFF
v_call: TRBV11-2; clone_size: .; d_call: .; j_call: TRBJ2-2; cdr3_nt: TGTGCCAGCAGCCAGGACAGGAACACCGGGGAGCTGTTTTTT; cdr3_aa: CASSQDRNTGELFF
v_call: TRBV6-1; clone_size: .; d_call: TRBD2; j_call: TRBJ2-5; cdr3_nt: TGTGCCAGCAGTGAAGTGGCTAGCGGGAGCTCCCAGTACTTC; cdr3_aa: CASSEVASGSSQYF
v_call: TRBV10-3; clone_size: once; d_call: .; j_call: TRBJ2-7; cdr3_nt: TGTGCCATCAGTGAGGCCCAGGGATACTACGAGCAGTACTTC; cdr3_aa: CAISEAQGYYEQYF
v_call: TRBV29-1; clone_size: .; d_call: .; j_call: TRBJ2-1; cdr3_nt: TGCAGCGTTGATTTCAGCCTAAAGCAGTTCTTC; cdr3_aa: CSVDFSLKQFF
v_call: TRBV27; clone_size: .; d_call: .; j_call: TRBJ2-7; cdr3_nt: TGTGCCAGCAGTTTAAAGGTCTCAGCATCCTACGAGCAGTACTTC; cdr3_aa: CASSLKVSASYEQYF
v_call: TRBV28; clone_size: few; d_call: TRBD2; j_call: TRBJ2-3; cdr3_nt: TGTGCCAGCAGCTTAGACCTAGCGGCTAGCACAGATACGCAGTATTTT; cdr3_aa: CASSLDLAASTDTQYF
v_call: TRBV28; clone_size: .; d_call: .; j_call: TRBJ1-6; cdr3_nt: TGTGCCAGCAGCTCCGGACCGCTTCCACCCCTCCACTTT; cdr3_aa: CASSSGPLPPLHF
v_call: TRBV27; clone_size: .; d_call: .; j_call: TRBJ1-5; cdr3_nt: TGTGCCAGCAGTTTCGGGGGCCTACAGCCCCAGCATTTT; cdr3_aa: CASSFGGLQPQHF
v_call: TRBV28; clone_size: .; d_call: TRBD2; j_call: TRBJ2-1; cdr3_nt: TGTGCCAGCAGTTTAGGGGGGGCTAGCGGGAGTAATGAGCAGTTCTTC; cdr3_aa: CASSLGGASGSNEQFF
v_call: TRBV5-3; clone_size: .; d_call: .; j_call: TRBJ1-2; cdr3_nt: TGTGCCAGACGAATGAGGGGTGGGCACTATGGCTACACCTTC; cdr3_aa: CARRMRGGHYGYTF
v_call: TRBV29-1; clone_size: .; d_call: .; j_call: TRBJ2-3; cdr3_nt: TGCAGCGTTGAGTGGGGGAAAGATACGCAGTATTTT; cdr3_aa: CSVEWGKDTQYF
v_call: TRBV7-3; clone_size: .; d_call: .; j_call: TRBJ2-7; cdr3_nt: TGTGCCAGCAGCTTAACTTTTGGCTACGAGCAGTACTTC; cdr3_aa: CASSLTFGYEQYF
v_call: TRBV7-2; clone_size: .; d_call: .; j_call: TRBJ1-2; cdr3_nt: TGTGCCAGCAGCTTAGGGCGTGGTGGCTACACCTTC; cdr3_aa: CASSLGRGGYTF
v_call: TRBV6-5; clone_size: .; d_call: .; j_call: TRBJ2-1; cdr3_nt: TGTGCCAGCAGGGCAAGGGGGGGTTCCTACAATGAGCAGTTCTTC; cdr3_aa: CASRARGGSYNEQFF
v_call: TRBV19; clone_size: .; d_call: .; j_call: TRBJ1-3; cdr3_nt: TGTGCCAGTGGAGGGTGGTCTGGAAACACCATATATTTT; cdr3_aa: CASGGWSGNTIYF
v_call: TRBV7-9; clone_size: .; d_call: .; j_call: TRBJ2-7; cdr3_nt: TGTGCCAGCAGCTATATAACGGGTGAGCAGTACTTC; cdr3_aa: CASSYITGEQYF
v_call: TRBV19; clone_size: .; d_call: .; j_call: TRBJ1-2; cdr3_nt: TGTGCCAGTAGCACGGGTCCACTCTATGGCTACACCTTC; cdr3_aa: CASSTGPLYGYTF
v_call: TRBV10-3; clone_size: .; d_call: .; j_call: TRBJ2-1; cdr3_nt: TGTGCCATCAGTGAGTCTAACCGTAGGGGGTACAATGAGCAGTTCTTC; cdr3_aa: CAISESNRRGYNEQFF
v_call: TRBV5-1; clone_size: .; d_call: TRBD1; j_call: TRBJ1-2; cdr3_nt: TGCGCCAGCAGCCCCGGACAGGTGGTTGGCTACACCTTC; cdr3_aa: CASSPGQVVGYTF
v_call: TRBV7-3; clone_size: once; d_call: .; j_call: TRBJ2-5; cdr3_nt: TGTGCCAGCAGCCGTAGGGCGCAAGAGACCCAGTACTTC; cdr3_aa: CASSRRAQETQYF
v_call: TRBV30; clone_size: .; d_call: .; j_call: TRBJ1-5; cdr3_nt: TGTGCCTGGAGTGTAGGGCACAATCAGCCCCAGCATTTT; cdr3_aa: CAWSVGHNQPQHF
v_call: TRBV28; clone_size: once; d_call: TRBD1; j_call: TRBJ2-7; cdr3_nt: TGTGCCAGCCAGGGGGCCACCTACGAGCAGTACTTC; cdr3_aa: CASQGATYEQYF
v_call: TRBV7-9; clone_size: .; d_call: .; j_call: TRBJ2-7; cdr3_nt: TGTGCCAGCAGCCTCAGGGGAATGGGAGAGCAGTACTTC; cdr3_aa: CASSLRGMGEQYF
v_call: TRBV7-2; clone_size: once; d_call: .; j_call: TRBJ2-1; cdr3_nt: TGTGCCAGCAGCTTAAATGGACTTATTGAGCAGTTCTTC; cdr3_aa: CASSLNGLIEQFF
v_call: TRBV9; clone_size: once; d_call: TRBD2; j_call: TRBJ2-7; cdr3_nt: TGTGCCAGCAGCGTAGGTAGCGGGAGGAGCTACGAGCAGTACTTC; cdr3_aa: CASSVGSGRSYEQYF
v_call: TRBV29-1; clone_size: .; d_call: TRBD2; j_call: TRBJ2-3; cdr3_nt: TGCAGCGTTGCGGGGGGAACAGATACGCAGTATTTT; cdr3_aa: CSVAGGTDTQYF